This TCR beta chain was captured in a study of T cells in Graves' hyperthyroidism and ophthalmopathy. The length of the CDR3 is 13 residues. The V end lost 2 bases, the J end lost 8 bases, and 12 bases lay between the germline ends. CDR1 and CDR2 from the germline V gene are WNHNN and SYGVQD (reference sequence). TCR beta CDR3 region amplification was performed from RNA transcripts. An initial round of RT-PCR targeting the TCR CDR3 relied on the HTBI primer set. One entry per CDR3 protein, called by TCRdb with MiXCR from the multiplex PCR reads. The sample lists hundreds of thousands of distinct CDR3 sequences; about 15% were seen once.

The sample was blood. The genes are TRBV10-1 and TRBJ1-2, with a weak D call TRBD1 (6 bases). This receptor was obtained from a man younger than 35 with Graves' ophthalmopathy. The CDR3 spells CASSETQGSGYTF. The CDR3 DNA reads as TGCGCCAGCAGTGAGACACAGGGAAGCGGCTACACCTTC.